The T cell receptor beta chain described here comes from a study of cytotoxic CD8 clonotypes in ibrutinib-treated CLL. Points on this clone: Its specificity is not known.

Germline lookup yields CDR1 SGHNT and CDR2 YYREEE (reference sequence). The CDR3 is made up of 14 amino acids. Trimming removed 5 bases from V and 1 base from J; junction bases left unmatched: 2. Notes on the study in general: Clonality increased at ibrutinib response and stayed stable in sustained remission. At progression, however, it fell back toward baseline. Different sampling times were used for sustained-remission and progressing patients.

T cells were sequenced at a targeted depth of 1 in 200,000 to 1 in 1 million. Using immunoSEQ multiplex PCR, the repertoire was profiled, and TCRdb retains in-frame clones only, with some absent. Here the sample spans hundreds of thousands of clones, just under 80% being singletons. The TCR comes from a human donor with chronic lymphocytic leukemia. Material: PBMCs, obtained after 12 months of ibrutinib treatment. The chain carries TRBV5-4 and TRBJ2-4; 8 nucleotides match TRBD2. This CDR3 is CASSREGAKNIQYF. CDR3 nucleotide sequence: TGTGCCAGCAGTCGGGAGGGCGCCAAAAACATTCAGTACTTC. Together with reference TRBV5-4 and TRBJ2-4, the CDR3 gives the full variable domain: ETGVTQSPTHLIKTRGQQVTLRCSSQSGHNTVSWYQQALGQGPQFIFQYYREEENGRGNFPPRFSGLQFPNYSSELNVNALELDDSALYLCASSREGAKNIQYFGAGTRLSVL.